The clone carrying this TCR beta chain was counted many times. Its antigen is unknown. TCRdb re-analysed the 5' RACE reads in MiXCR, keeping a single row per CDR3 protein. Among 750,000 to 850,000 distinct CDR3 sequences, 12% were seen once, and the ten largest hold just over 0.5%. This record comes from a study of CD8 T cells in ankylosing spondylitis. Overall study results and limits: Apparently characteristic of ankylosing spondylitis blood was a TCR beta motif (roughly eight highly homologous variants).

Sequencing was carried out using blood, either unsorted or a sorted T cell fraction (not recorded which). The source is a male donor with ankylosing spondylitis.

CDR3 nucleotide sequence: TGCAGTGCTAGGGTAGTACAGGGGTTGATCACCGGGGAGCTGTTTTTT. This encodes CSARVVQGLITGELFF. V gene TRBV20-1 combines with J gene TRBJ2-2; TRBD1 agrees at 7 bases. Germline CDR1 reads DFQATT; CDR2 reads SNEGSKA (reference sequence). The length of the CDR3 is 16 residues. Germline trimming cut 3 bases from V and 4 bases from J; bases unmatched to any gene: 11.